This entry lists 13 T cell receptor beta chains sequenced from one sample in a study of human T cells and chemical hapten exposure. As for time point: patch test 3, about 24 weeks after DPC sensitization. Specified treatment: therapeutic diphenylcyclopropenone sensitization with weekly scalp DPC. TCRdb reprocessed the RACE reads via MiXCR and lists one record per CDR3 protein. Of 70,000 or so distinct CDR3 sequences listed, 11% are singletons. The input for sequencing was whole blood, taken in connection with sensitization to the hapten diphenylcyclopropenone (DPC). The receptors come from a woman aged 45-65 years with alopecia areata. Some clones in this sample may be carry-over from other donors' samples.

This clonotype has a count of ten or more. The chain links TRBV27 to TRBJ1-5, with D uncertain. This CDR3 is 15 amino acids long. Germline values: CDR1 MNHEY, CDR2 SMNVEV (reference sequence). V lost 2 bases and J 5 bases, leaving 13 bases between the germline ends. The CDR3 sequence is CASSLASPSHQPQHF. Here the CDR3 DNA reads TGTGCCAGCAGTTTAGCCAGCCCGTCACATCAGCCCCAGCATTTT.

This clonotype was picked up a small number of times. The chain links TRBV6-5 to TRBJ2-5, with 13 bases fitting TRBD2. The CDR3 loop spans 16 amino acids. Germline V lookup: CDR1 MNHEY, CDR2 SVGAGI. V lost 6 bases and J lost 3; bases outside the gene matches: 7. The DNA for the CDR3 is TGTGCCAGCAGCGCCGGACTAGCGGGGGTCAAAGAGACCCAGTACTTC. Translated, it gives CASSAGLAGVKETQYF.

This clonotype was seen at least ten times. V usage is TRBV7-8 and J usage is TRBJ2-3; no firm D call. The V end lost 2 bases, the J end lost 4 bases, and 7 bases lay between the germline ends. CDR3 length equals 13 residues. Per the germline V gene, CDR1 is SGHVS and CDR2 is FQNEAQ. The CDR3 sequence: CASSLIKPDTQYF. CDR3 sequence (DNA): TGTGCCAGCAGCTTAATCAAGCCAGATACGCAGTATTTT.

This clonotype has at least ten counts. The CDR3 nucleotides are TGCGCCAGCAGCTTGGAGGCCTCCTACAATGAGCAGTTCTTC. Protein sequence: CASSLEASYNEQFF. V is TRBV5-1 and J is TRBJ2-1; D unresolved. V was trimmed by 0 bases and J by 0 bases, leaving 4 bases between them. The germline V gene has CDR1 SGHRS and CDR2 YFSETQ. The CDR3 consists of 14 residues.

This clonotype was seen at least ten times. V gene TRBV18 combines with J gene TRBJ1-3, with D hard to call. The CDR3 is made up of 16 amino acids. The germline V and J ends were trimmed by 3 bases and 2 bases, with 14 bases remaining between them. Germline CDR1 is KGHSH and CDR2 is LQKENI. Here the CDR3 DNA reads TGTGCCAGCTCACCTACGACACTTGGCACTGGAAACACCATATATTTT. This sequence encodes CASSPTTLGTGNTIYF.

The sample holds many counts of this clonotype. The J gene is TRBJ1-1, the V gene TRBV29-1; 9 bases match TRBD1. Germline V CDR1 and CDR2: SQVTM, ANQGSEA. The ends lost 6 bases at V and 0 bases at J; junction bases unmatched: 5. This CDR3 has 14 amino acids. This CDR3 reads CSVEQGAMNTEAFF. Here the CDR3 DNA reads TGCAGCGTAGAACAGGGGGCGATGAACACTGAAGCTTTCTTT. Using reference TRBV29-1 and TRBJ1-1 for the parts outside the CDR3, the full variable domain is SAVISQKPSRDICQRGTSLTIQCQVDSQVTMMFWYRQQPGQSLTLIATANQGSEATYESGFVIDKFPISRPNLTFSTLTVSNMSPEDSSIYLCSVEQGAMNTEAFFGQGTRLTVV.

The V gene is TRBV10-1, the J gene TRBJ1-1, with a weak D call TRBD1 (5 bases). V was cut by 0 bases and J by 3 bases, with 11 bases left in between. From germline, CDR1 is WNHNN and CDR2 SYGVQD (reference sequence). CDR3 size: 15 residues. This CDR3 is CASSESGAGYTEAFF. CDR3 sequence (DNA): TGCGCCAGCAGTGAGTCCGGGGCGGGGTACACTGAAGCTTTCTTT.

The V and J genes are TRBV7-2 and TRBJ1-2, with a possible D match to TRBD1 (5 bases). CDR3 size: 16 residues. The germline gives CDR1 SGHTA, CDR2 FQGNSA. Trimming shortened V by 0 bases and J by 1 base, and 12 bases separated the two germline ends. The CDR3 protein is CASSLAGTAFNYGYTF. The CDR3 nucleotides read TGTGCCAGCAGCTTAGCCGGGACCGCCTTTAACTATGGCTACACCTTC.

CDR3 nucleotide sequence: TGTGCCAGCAGTACTAGCGGCTACGAGCAGTACTTC. It translates to CASSTSGYEQYF. The V and J genes are TRBV12-3 or TRBV12-4 and TRBJ2-7; TRBD2 agrees at 8 bases. CDR3 length equals 12 residues. The J segment lost 3 bases and the V segment lost 5 bases, leaving 0 bases of the junction unmatched.

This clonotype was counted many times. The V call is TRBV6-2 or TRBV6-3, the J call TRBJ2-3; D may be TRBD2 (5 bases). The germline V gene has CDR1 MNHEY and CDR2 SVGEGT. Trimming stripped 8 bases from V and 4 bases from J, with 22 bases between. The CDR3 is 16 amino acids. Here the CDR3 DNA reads TGTGCCAGCCGGTTCGGGGAAGCCGGCCTCCCAGATACGCAGTATTTT. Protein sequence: CASRFGEAGLPDTQYF.

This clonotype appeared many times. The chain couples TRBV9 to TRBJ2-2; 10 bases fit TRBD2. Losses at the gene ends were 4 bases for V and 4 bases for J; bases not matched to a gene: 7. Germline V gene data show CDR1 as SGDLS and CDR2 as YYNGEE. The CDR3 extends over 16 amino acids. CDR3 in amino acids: CASSTGLAKRTGELFF. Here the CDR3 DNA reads TGTGCCAGCAGCACGGGACTAGCGAAACGCACCGGGGAGCTGTTTTTT.

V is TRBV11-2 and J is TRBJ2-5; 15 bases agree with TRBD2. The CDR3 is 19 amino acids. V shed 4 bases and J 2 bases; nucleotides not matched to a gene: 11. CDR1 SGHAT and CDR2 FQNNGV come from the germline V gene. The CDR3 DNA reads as TGTGCCAGCAGCTCCGGGACTAGCGGGAGGTCAATCACGCAAGAGACCCAGTACTTC. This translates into CASSSGTSGRSITQETQYF.

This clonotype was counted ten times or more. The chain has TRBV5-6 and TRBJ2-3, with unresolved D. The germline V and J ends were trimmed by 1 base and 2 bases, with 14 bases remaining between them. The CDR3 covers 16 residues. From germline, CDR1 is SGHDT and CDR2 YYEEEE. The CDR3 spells CASSLLIIGVTDTQYF. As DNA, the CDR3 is TGTGCCAGCAGCTTGTTAATCATCGGAGTCACAGATACGCAGTATTTT.